This record concerns one T cell receptor (beta chain) sequence. The antigen is unknown. V trimming: 3 bases; J trimming: 7 bases; junction bases outside the gene matches: 8. The CDR3 totals 16 residues. CDR1 is SGHNT, CDR2 YYREEE, per germline (reference sequence). The data belong to a study of cytomegalovirus exposure and HLA in healthy donors. Study-wide findings and caveats: Most TCR sequences proved rare, with some public TCRs found in many donors. The authors later found HLA-associated TCR beta chains more clonally expanded than equally common others. The productive fraction for most TCR beta V segments was about 87% or about 30% in an earlier analysis. TCR association rates varied by HLA locus in a later analysis, with DRB1 highest and HLA-C lowest.

Amplification used 60 Vbeta primers and 13 Jbeta primers. Repertoires were generated with immunoSEQ multiplex PCR, while TCRdb's copy carries only in-frame clones and drops some. The table has around 150,000 clones, about three quarters seen once. Sequenced: PBMCs. This TCR derives from a woman between 25 and 40 years old in good health and CMV-seronegative. The chain has TRBV5-4 and TRBJ2-1; 12 bases line up with TRBD2. The CDR3 nucleotides are TGTGCCAGCAGCTCTCCTAGCGGGGGGGCGTGGAATGAGCAGTTCTTC. This translates into CASSSPSGGAWNEQFF.